The T cell receptor beta chain under discussion was sequenced for a study of cytomegalovirus exposure and HLA in healthy donors. PCR primers comprised 60 Vbeta and 13 Jbeta primers. Using immunoSEQ multiplex PCR, the repertoire was profiled, and TCRdb retains in-frame clones only, with some absent. The sample has about 140,000 clones, approximately 82% seen once. This clonotype was sampled from a woman aged 55-70 years in good health and CMV-seropositive. Sequenced: PBMCs.

The CDR3 DNA reads as TGCGCCAGCAGCCAAGAGCTAAGCACTGAAGCTTTCTTT. The encoded protein is CASSQELSTEAFF. This chain uses TRBV4-1 with TRBJ1-1, with unresolved D. This CDR3 region has 13 residues. V lost 0 bases and J lost 4, with 6 bases in between. CDR1 and CDR2 (germline): MGHRA, YSYEKL.